This T cell receptor (beta chain) was documented in a study of regulatory T cells in long-lasting Graves disease. Looking at the study overall: Antithyroid drug exposure in newly diagnosed Graves' patients had lasted under 3 months.

The CDR3 loop spans 15 amino acids. Trimming took off 6 bases at V and 5 bases at J, with 20 bases between the two ends. Germline V gene sequence: CDR1 KGHSH, CDR2 LQKENI. Arm-PCR with iRepertoire HTBI primers amplified the CDR3 regions for these TCR beta libraries. Original data processing: Across all samples, roughly 60 TRBV segments and 15 or so TRBJ segments were identified. MiXCR, applied by TCRdb to the multiplex PCR reads, yields one record per CDR3 protein. Clone size and V and J calls follow TCRdb, not the original study. The profile shows a few hundred thousand distinct CDR3 sequences, approximately 20% of them singletons. This clonotype occurred a few times. Time point denoted: newly diagnosed GD, antithyroid drugs for less than 3 months. The TCR library was prepared using RNA isolated from PBMCs. These data were also filed under a second study, of T cells in Graves' hyperthyroidism and ophthalmopathy. Per that study: Graves' hyperthyroidism is called stable when ophthalmopathy does not progress within 18 months. HTBI primers were employed in a first-round RT-PCR of the TCR CDR3.

The sequencing here drew on peripheral blood mononuclear cells (PBMCs), taken at new diagnosis, from a patient treated with antithyroid drugs. This receptor was taken from a woman aged 25-40 years with Graves disease. The chain couples TRBV18 to TRBJ2-7; D might be TRBD2 (5 bases). CDR3 sequence: CASSRSTNPNHEQYF. In DNA, the CDR3 is TGTGCCAGCTCTCGTTCGACTAATCCTAACCACGAGCAGTACTTC.